The 11 T cell receptor beta chains listed next were all sequenced from one sample in a study of blood T cells in healthy people across ages (dated by TCRdb to between 2014 and 2016). The receptor library was made with 5' RACE. Instrument used: Illumina HiSeq 2500. A second 7 to 11 cycle PCR used a sample-barcoded 5' primer and a J-beta primer mix. Using fastp trimming at Q25 and MiXCR clonotype assembly, TCRdb reanalyzed the public sequencing data and kept in-frame beta chains. Identical CDR3 protein sequences are pooled into one entry, listed with their most common genes and DNA. This sample comprises 850,000 to 950,000 distinct CDR3 sequences, around 30% of them detected only once. In total, the top ten clones hold around a sixth of the sample. The sequencing sample was made of blood. The receptors shown here come from an elderly woman in good health.

About this clonotype: This may come from a read error, since a much larger clone is one base off. CDR3 nucleotides: TGCAGCGTTGGGGGCCTGGGCCAGGGGGCTTACTATGACTACACCTTC. It yields the protein CSVGGLGQGAYYDYTF. The chain is built from TRBV29-1 and TRBJ1-2, with TRBD1 identical over 8 bases. The germline gives CDR1 SQVTM, CDR2 ANQGSEA. The CDR3 spans 16 residues.

Comment on this clonotype: A much larger clone differs from this one at a single base, so this may be a read error. Because the CDR3 is missing its conserved closing phenylalanine or tryptophan, this is likely a read error. The chain combines TRBV5-1 with TRBJ2-6; 8 nucleotides align to TRBD1. Germline values: CDR1 SGHRS, CDR2 YFSETQ. This CDR3 spans 18 amino acids. V shed 5 bases and J 0 bases; nucleotides not matched to a gene: 10. The CDR3 DNA reads as TGCGCCAGCAGACTTCGGACAGGGACTGGCTCTGGGGCCAACGTCCTGACTTTA. It translates to CASRLRTGTGSGANVLTL.

The V and J genes are TRBV7-2 and TRBJ2-1, with a possible D match to TRBD2 (5 bases). CDR1 is SGHTA, CDR2 FQGNSA, per germline. V was pared by 5 bases and J by 0 bases, with 8 bases between. This CDR3 region has 14 residues. The CDR3: CASSKDFSYNEQFF. The CDR3 DNA reads TGTGCCAGCAGCAAGGACTTCTCCTACAATGAGCAGTTCTTC.

This clonotype was seen only a few times. In DNA, the CDR3 is TGTGCCACTATACAGCGGGGGAACACCGGGGAGCTGTTTTTT. Translating it yields CATIQRGNTGELFF. The chain uses TRBV10-3 and TRBJ2-2, with TRBD2 matching 7 bases. With V trimmed by 10 bases and J by 1 base, 6 bases remained unmatched. This CDR3 has 14 amino acids. From germline, CDR1 is ENHRY and CDR2 SYGVKD.

The chain carries TRBV2 and TRBJ1-6, with a tentative D call TRBD1 (6 bases). The CDR3 is made up of 12 amino acids. Trimming pared 3 bases from V and 10 bases from J, leaving 7 bases between. The germline V gene has CDR1 SNHLY and CDR2 FYNNEI. CDR3 sequence reads: CASSEGASPLHF. The DNA for the CDR3 is TGTGCCAGCAGTGAGGGGGCATCACCCCTCCACTTT.

Regarding this clonotype: A much larger clonotype is one base distant, so this may be a read error. The chain combines TRBV18 with TRBJ2-3; D might be TRBD1 (5 bases). Between the trimmed V and J ends, which lost 2 bases and 4 bases, there was a span of 13 bases. There are 15 residues in the CDR3. Germline CDR1 KGHSH, CDR2 LQKENI. For the CDR3, the DNA is TGTGCCAGCTCACCAGCGACAGCTCGCGCAGATACGCAGTATTTT. Translation: CASSPATARADTQYF.

This clonotype was observed a handful of times. The rearrangement uses TRBV20-1 and TRBJ1-1; no clear D gene. Germline V gene data show CDR1 as DFQATT and CDR2 as SNEGSKA (reference sequence). This CDR3 spans 15 amino acids. V lost 0 bases and J lost 0, with 11 bases in between. The CDR3 coding sequence is TGCAGTGCTAGAGAAAAGGTCGGGGTGAACACTGAAGCTTTCTTT. Its translation: CSAREKVGVNTEAFF.

This clonotype was seen a few times. The CDR3 sequence: CASSSIRQGGNQPQHF. The CDR3 DNA follows: TGTGCCAGCAGTAGCATCAGACAGGGCGGCAATCAGCCCCAGCATTTT. The gene calls are TRBV6-5 and TRBJ1-5, with TRBD1 matching 7 bases. With 5 bases clipped from V and 2 bases from J, the junction kept 9 bases outside the gene matches. Germline assignment: CDR1 MNHEY and CDR2 SVGAGI. This CDR3 is 16 amino acids long.

The chain links TRBV20-1 to TRBJ2-3, with TRBD2 identical over 9 bases. V trimming: 0 bases; J trimming: 4 bases; junction bases outside the gene matches: 8. This CDR3 is built from 16 residues. CDR1 and CDR2 from the germline V gene are DFQATT and SNEGSKA (reference sequence). DNA of the CDR3: TGCAGTGCTAGAGATTCGGGGCGGGGGGGTTCAGATACGCAGTATTTT. It specifies CSARDSGRGGSDTQYF.

This clonotype has ten or more counts. The chain uses TRBV29-1 and TRBJ2-1; either TRBD1 or TRBD2 may supply D (5 bases each). Germline assignment: CDR1 SQVTM and CDR2 ANQGSEA. Trimming took 3 bases from V and 9 from J, leaving 12 bases between them. This CDR3 is 12 amino acids long. For the CDR3, the DNA is TGCAGCGTTGAGAATCAGAGGGGTGAGCAGTTCTTC. Translated: CSVENQRGEQFF.

In this sample, this clonotype turned up many times. This rearrangement joins TRBV7-9 to TRBJ1-2; no reliable D call. V dropped 6 bases and J dropped 5 bases, with 10 bases sitting between them. CDR1 is SEHNR, CDR2 FQNEAQ, per germline (reference sequence). CDR3 length: 12 amino acids. As DNA, the CDR3 is TGTGCCAGCAGTGTCGGACCATATGGCTACACCTTC. Translation gives CASSVGPYGYTF.